The text below deals with one TCR beta chain. It has no known antigen specificity. Germline and junction disagree at one end, which may indicate a read error. The record originates from a study of Graves' ophthalmopathy and Graves' hyperthyroidism (dated by TCRdb to the late 2010s). Concerning the study at large: Peripheral blood samples were taken at the time of initial diagnosis, before any treatment was given. TCR beta repertoire signatures were used to distinguish Graves' ophthalmopathy from Graves' hyperthyroidism and to predict progression to ophthalmopathy. In total, 135 blood samples were TCR-sequenced: approximately 42 ophthalmopathy, around 75 hyperthyroidism and around 17 hyperthyroidism-to-ophthalmopathy patients. A discovery set of 100 patients (more than 40 ophthalmopathy, some 58 stable hyperthyroidism) was enrolled to explore V-J signatures distinguishing ophthalmopathy from hyperthyroidism. An independent validation cohort comprised roughly 20 hyperthyroidism patients and 17 patients who later progressed from hyperthyroidism to ophthalmopathy. T-cell repertoires of thyroid tissue and blood were compared in over five hyperthyroidism patients. Following sampling, methimazole starting at 30 mg daily was administered to hyperthyroidism patients, and high-dose intravenous methylprednisolone was administered to ophthalmopathy patients.

Study-level results and caveats: Most expanded thyroid clonotypes with a frequency above 0.001 also appeared in blood, which suggests that blood repertoires may reflect the immune response in the thyroid. In validation, the model predicted ophthalmopathy progression with 70.59% sensitivity and approximately 72% specificity; some 13 predicted patients were CT-confirmed with GO in a median of about 6.1 months. Ophthalmopathy was separated from stable hyperthyroidism by the 13-signature model with 85% to 90% sensitivity and around 81% specificity in cross-validation and with 80%/75% in the test set. Sample size was not predetermined statistically, and investigators were not blinded to group allocation.

For repertoire sequencing, TCR beta CDR3 regions were amplified from RNA transcripts. The first round was an RT-PCR using HTBI primers with the Qiagen OneStep RT-PCR kit, and this first round was followed by a second-round multiplex PCR, then size selection and purification. Libraries were sequenced paired-end with 100 bp reads on an Illumina HiSeq2000. Per the authors' processing: SOAPnuke was used for read processing, and reads with adapters, uncalled bases, a mean Phred below 15, or no exact constant-primer or identifier match were discarded. COPE v1.2.5 was used to merge high-quality paired reads. Each unique nucleotide sequence was defined as a clonotype, and clonotypes were aligned to IMGT TRB V, D and J references with MiTCR v1.1. The analysis was limited to V-J combinations with a frequency above 0.0001, which together covered just over 98% of the repertoires. A TCR clonal expansion and chaos score per V-J combination was defined as the ratio of F50 clonal expansion to chaos observed in the TCRdist matrix. Features were reduced by Welch's t-statistics and random forest to 10 to 15 V-J combinations, which fed a naive Bayes classifier. The similarity between thyroid and blood repertoires was quantified using the Morisita-Horn index. The raw public data were reprocessed by TCRdb itself: fastp quality trimming at Q25, MiXCR clonotype calling, in-frame beta chains only. Each record represents a unique CDR3 protein, reported with the most common genes and DNA among its rows. V and J calls and clone size were set by TCRdb, not the authors. The sample yields tens of thousands of distinct CDR3 sequences; approximately 45% were counted once. The ten biggest clones cover roughly 4.3% of the sample.

Patients with ophthalmopathy had moderately to severely active disease, with a Clinical Activity Score of 3 or more, a NOSPECS grade of 4 or more, and a disease duration of less than 3 months. Patients with other autoimmune diseases, uncontrolled infections, pregnancy or lactation were excluded. Diagnosis was based on clinical symptoms, serum thyroxine, TRAb, thyroid ultrasound and orbital computed tomography. PBMCs were isolated from 7.5 to 10 ml of fresh peripheral blood by Ficoll-Paque density gradient centrifugation. Total RNA was extracted using Trizol reagent, and RNA quality was checked on an Agilent 2100 Bioanalyzer. Including the terminal cysteine and phenylalanine, the CDR3 comprises 13 residues. CDR3 DNA only is kept here, 39 bases in frame from base 1. CDR1 SGHNT and CDR2 YYREEE were looked up in the germline V gene (reference sequence).

The receptor comes from an adult woman with Graves' ophthalmopathy. Sequencing input: peripheral blood. The chain joins TRBV5-4 to TRBJ2-2; a tentative D match to TRBD2 spans 5 bases. The CDR3 in this case is CASSFPSTGELFF. Here is the DNA: TGTGCCAGCAGCTTCCCAAGCACCGGGGAGCTATTTTTT.